Following are 2 T cell receptor beta chains from one sample sequenced in a study of T cell responses to AZD1222 COVID-19 vaccine. The table came from immunoSEQ multiplex PCR; TCRdb's copy has only in-frame clones and leaves some out. Of just over 150,000 clones listed, around 86% were seen once; the top ten hold over 8%. This specimen consisted of peripheral blood, obtained 28 days after the second AZD1222 dose. These TCRs come from an adult who received the AZD1222 COVID-19 vaccine.

The chain joins TRBV7-2 to TRBJ2-1, with unresolved D. CDR3 length: 11 amino acids. The V and J ends lost 8 bases and 5 bases respectively, with 7 bases between them. Germline V lookup: CDR1 SGHTA, CDR2 FQGNSA. CDR3 sequence reads: CASYNNNEQFF. CDR3 in DNA: TGTGCCAGCTATAACAACAATGAGCAGTTCTTC.

A single count supports this clone. The rearrangement links TRBV25-1 to TRBJ2-7, with 9 bases identical to TRBD2. Trimming removed 8 bases from V and 6 bases from J; junction bases left unmatched: 11. The germline V gene has CDR1 MGHDK and CDR2 SYGVNS. The CDR3 contains 14 residues. CDR3 amino acids: CASPRLAALIEQYF. DNA of the CDR3: TGTGCCAGCCCTCGACTAGCGGCGCTGATCGAGCAGTACTTC.